This entry features one T cell receptor (beta chain) sequence. This entry comes from a study of blood T cell repertoires in COVID-19. At the level of the study: COVID-19 samples collected from the United States, Italy and Spain covered acute and convalescent phases. Nucleic acid was either cDNA or gDNA, and it came from T cells, B-cell-depleted T cells, or PBMCs.

This CDR3 is 15 amino acids long. Deletions cut 1 base from V and 7 bases from J, with 16 bases between. In germline, CDR1 is LNHNV, CDR2 YYDKDF (reference sequence). Per the study methods: From reference gene primer amplification, estimates of nucleated cell counts were derived. The table came from immunoSEQ multiplex PCR; TCRdb's copy has only in-frame clones and leaves some out. V and J calls and clone size are those listed in that table; D and trimming were worked out from the DNA. The sample has under 100,000 clones; around four fifths are singletons. The chain couples TRBV15 to TRBJ1-2, with D possibly TRBD1 on 5 matching bases. The sequencing input was peripheral blood. The sequence was collected from a woman aged 55-70 years with acute or convalescent COVID-19. CDR3 amino acids: CATSRVGFGASGYTF. CDR3 nucleotides: TGTGCCACCAGCAGAGTGGGGTTTGGGGCGTCTGGCTACACCTTC.